The clone carrying this T cell receptor (beta chain) was seen repeatedly, ten times or more. What it binds is unknown. Libraries of TCR beta came from iRepertoire HTBI primers plus Arm-PCR of CDR3 regions. Original methodology: Looking across samples, the authors found under 70 TRBV and some 13 TRBJ segments. One entry per CDR3 protein, called by TCRdb with MiXCR from the multiplex PCR reads. These V and J calls derive from TCRdb rather than the authors' analysis. The table lists about 450,000 distinct CDR3 sequences, approximately 14% of them singletons. This record belongs to a study of regulatory T cells in long-lasting Graves disease. Overall study findings and caveats: Limited samples may have lowered accuracy.

The time point is: newly diagnosed GD, antithyroid drugs for less than 3 months. Making the TCR library involved RNA that had been extracted from PBMCs. Trimming removed 3 bases at V and 2 bases at J, with 18 bases between. The CDR3 runs to 16 residues. Germline lookup yields CDR1 DFQATT and CDR2 SNEGSKA (reference sequence). These sequences were also reported in another study, on T cells in Graves' hyperthyroidism and ophthalmopathy. That source adds: The study based diagnoses on clinical symptoms, serum thyroxine and TRAb, thyroid ultrasound and orbital computed tomography. Among thyroid clonotypes expanded above 0.001, most also appeared in blood.

The chain links TRBV20-1 to TRBJ2-3, with TRBD2 as a possible D gene (5 bases). The clonotype comes from a woman between 50 and 59 years old with Graves disease. The sequencing here drew on peripheral blood mononuclear cells (PBMCs), taken at new diagnosis, from a patient treated with antithyroid drugs. CDR3: CSARGVRRASTDTQYF. CDR3 coding DNA: TGCAGTGCTAGGGGAGTACGACGGGCCTCCACAGATACGCAGTATTTT.